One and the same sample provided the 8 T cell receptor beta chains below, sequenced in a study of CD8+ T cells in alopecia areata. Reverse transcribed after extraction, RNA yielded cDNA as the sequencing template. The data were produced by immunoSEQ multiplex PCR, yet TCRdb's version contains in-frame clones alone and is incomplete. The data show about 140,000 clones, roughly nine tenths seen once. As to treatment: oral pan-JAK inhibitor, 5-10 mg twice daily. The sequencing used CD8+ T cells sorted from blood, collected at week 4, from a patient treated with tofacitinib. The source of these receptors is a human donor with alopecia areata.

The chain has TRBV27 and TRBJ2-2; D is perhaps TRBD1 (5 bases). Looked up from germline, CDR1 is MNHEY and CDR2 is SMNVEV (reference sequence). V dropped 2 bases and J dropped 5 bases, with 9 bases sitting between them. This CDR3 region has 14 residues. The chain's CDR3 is CASSLEQATGELFF. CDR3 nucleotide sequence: TGTGCCAGCAGTTTAGAACAGGCGACCGGGGAGCTGTTTTTT.

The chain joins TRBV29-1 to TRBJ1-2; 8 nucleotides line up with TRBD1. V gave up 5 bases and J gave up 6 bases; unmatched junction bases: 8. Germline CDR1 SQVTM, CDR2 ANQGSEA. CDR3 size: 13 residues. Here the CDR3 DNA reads TGCAGCGTTCCCGGACAGGGTTTAAATGGCTACACCTTC. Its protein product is CSVPGQGLNGYTF.

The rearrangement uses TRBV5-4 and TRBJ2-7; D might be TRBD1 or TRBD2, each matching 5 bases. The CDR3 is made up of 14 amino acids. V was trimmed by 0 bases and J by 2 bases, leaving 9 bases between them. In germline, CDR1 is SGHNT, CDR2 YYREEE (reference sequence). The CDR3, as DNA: TGTGCCAGCAGCTTGGTAGGGGACCCCTACGAGCAGTACTTC. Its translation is CASSLVGDPYEQYF.

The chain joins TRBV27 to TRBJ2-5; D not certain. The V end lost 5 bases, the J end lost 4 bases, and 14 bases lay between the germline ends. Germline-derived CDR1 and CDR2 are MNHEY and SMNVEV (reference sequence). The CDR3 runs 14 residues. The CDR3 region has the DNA TGTGCCAGCAGTCCCACCGGAGAAGGAGAGACCCAGTACTTC. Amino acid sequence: CASSPTGEGETQYF.

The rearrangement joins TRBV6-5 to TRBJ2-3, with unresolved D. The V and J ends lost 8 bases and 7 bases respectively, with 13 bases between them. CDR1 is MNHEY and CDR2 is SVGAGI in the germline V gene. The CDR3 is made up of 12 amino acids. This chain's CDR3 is CASGSPRNTQYF. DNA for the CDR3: TGTGCCAGCGGATCGCCCCGGAATACGCAGTATTTT.

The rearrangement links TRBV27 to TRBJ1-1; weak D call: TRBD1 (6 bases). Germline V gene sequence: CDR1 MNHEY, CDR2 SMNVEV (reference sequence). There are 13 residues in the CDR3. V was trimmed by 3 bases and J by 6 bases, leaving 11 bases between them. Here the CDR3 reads CASSFYRASEAFF. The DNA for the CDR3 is TGTGCCAGCAGTTTTTACAGGGCGTCTGAAGCTTTCTTT.

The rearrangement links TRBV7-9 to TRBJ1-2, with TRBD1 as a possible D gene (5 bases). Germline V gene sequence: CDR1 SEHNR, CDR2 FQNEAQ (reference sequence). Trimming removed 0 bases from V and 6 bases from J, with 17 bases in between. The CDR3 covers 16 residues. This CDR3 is CASSLAGETSLDGYTF. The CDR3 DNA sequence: TGTGCCAGCAGCTTAGCGGGGGAGACTAGTCTAGATGGCTACACCTTC.

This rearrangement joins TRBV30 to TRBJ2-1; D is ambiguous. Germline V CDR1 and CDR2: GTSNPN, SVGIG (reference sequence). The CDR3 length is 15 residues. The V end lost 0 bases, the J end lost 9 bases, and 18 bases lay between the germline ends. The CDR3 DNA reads TGTGCCTGGAGTGTAAACAAAGGAACGACGCGTGAGCAGTTCTTC. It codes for CAWSVNKGTTREQFF.